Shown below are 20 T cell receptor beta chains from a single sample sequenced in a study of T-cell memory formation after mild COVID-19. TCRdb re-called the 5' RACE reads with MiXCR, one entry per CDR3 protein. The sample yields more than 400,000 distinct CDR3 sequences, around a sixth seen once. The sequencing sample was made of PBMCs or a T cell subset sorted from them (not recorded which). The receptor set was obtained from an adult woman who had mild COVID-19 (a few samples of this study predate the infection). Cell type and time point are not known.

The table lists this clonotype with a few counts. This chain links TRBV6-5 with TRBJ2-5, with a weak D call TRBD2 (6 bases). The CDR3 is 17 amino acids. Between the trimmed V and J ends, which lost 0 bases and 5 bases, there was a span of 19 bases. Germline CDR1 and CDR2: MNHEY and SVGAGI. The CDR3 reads CASSYSGVAVGGETQYF. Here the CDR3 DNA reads TGTGCCAGCAGTTACTCGGGAGTAGCGGTGGGCGGGGAGACCCAGTACTTC.

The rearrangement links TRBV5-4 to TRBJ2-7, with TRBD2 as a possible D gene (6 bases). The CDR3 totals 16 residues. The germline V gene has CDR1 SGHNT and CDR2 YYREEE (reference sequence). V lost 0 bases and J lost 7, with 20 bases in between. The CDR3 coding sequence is TGTGCCAGCAGCTTGGGGTCGTACCCTCCCGGAGGGGAGCAGTACTTC. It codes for CASSLGSYPPGGEQYF.

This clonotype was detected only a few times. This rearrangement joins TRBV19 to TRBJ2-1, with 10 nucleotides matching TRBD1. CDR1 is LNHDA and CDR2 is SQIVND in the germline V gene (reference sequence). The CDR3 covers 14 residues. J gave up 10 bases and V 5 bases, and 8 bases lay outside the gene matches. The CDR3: CASSRDRGHQEQFF. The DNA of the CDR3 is TGTGCCAGTAGTCGGGACAGGGGTCACCAGGAGCAGTTCTTC.

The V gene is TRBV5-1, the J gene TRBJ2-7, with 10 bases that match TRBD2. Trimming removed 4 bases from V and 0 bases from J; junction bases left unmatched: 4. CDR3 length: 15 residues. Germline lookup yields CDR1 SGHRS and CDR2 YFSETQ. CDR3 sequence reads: CASSRAGGSSYEQYF. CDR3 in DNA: TGCGCCAGCAGCCGAGCGGGAGGGAGCTCCTACGAGCAGTACTTC. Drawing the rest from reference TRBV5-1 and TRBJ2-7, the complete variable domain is KAGVTQTPRYLIKTRGQQVTLSCSPISGHRSVSWYQQTPGQGLQFLFEYFSETQRNKGNFPGRFSGRQFSNSRSEMNVSTLELGDSALYLCASSRAGGSSYEQYFGPGTRLTVT.

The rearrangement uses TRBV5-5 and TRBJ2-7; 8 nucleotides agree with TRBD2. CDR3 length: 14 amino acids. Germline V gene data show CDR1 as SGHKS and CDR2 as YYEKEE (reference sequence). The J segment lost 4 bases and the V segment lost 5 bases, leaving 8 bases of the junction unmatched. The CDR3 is CASSRERESYEQYF. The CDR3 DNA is TGTGCCAGCAGTCGTGAGCGGGAGTCGTACGAGCAGTACTTC.

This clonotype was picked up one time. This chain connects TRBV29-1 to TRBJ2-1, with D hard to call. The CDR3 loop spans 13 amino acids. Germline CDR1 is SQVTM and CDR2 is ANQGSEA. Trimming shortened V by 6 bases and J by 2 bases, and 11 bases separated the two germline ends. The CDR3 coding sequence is TGCAGCGTCCACCGGCACACCTACAATGAGCAGTTCTTC. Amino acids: CSVHRHTYNEQFF.

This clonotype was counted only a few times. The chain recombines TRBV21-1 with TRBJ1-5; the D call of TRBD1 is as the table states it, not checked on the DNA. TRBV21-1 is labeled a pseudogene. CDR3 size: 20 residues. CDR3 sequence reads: CASSPLPYRAGAPGNQPQHF. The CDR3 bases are TGTGCCAGCAGCCCGCTCCCCTACCGCGCAGGGGCGCCGGGCAATCAGCCCCAGCATTTT.

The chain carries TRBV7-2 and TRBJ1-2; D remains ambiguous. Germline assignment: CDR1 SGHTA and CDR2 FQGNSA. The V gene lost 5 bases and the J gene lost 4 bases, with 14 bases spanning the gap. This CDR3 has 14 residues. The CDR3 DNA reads TGTGCCAGCAGCGCCGCCCCGTTCGGCTATGGCTACACCTTC. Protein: CASSAAPFGYGYTF.

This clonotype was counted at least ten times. CDR3 DNA sequence: TGTGCCAGCAGTGAAGAGGGACAGGGTTCCTACGAGCAGTACTTC. It codes for CASSEEGQGSYEQYF. This chain joins TRBV6-1 and TRBJ2-7; 9 nucleotides agree with TRBD1. The CDR3 spans 15 residues. Germline CDR1 reads MNHNS; CDR2 reads SASEGT. V gave up 1 base and J gave up 1 base; unmatched junction bases: 2.

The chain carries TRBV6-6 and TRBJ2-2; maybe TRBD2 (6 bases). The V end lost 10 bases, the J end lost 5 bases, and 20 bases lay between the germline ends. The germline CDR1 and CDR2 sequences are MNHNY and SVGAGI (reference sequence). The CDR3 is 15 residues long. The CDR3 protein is CATITRRGVTGELFF. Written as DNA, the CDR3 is TGTGCCACCATCACTAGGAGGGGAGTGACCGGGGAGCTGTTTTTT.

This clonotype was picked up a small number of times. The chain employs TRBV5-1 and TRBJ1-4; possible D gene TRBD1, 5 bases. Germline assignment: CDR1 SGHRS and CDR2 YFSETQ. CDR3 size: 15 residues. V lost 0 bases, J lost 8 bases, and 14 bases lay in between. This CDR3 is CASSLAGSYPEKLFF. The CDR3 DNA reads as TGCGCCAGCAGCTTGGCAGGGAGCTATCCGGAAAAACTGTTTTTT.

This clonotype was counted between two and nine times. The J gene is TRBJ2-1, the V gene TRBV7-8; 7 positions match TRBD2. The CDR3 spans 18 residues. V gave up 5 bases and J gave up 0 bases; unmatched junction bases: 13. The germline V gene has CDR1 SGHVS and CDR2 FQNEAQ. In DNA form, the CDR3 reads TGTGCCAGCAGCCCATTGTTTGGGAGGGATCGCTCCTACAATGAGCAGTTCTTC. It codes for CASSPLFGRDRSYNEQFF.

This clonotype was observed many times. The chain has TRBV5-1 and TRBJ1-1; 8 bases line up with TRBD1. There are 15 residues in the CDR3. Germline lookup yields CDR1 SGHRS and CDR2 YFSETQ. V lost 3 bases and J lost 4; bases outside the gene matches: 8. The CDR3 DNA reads TGCGCCAGCAGCTCCCCCGGGACAGGTTCCACTGAAGCTTTCTTT. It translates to CASSSPGTGSTEAFF.

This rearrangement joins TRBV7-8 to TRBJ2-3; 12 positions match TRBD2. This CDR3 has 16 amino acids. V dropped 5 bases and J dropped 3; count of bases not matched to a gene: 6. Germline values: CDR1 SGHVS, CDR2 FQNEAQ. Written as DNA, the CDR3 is TGTGCCAGCAGCGCTAGACTAGCGGGGGTAACAGATACGCAGTATTTT. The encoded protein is CASSARLAGVTDTQYF.

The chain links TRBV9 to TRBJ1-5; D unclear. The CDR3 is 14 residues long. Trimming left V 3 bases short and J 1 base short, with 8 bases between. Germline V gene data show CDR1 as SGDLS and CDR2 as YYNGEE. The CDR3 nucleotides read TGTGCCAGCAGCGGAGGGCCGAGCAATCAGCCCCAGCATTTT. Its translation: CASSGGPSNQPQHF.

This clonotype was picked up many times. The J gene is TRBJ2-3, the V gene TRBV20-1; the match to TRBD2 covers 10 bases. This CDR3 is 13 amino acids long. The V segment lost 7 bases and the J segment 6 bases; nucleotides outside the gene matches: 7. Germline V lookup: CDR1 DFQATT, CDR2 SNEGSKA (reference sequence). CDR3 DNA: TGCAGTGTTTCGGGACTAGCGTCGGATACGCAGTATTTT. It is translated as CSVSGLASDTQYF.

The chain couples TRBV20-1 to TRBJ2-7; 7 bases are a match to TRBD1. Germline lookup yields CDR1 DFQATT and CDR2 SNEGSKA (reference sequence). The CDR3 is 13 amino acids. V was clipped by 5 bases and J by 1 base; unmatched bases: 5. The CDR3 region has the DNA TGCAGTGCTTACAGACAGGGATCCTACGAGCAGTACTTC. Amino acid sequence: CSAYRQGSYEQYF.

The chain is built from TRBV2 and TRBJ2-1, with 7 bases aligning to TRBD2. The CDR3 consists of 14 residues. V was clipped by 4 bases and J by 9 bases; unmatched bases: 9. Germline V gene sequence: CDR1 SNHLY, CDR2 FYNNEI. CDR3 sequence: CASSGGGSGSEQFF. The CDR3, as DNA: TGTGCCAGCAGTGGCGGCGGGAGCGGCAGTGAGCAGTTCTTC. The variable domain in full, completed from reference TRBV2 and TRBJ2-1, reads EPEVTQTPSHQVTQMGQEVILRCVPISNHLYFYWYRQILGQKVEFLVSFYNNEISEKSEIFDDQFSVERPDGSNFTLKIRSTKLEDSAMYFCASSGGGSGSEQFFGPGTRLTVL.

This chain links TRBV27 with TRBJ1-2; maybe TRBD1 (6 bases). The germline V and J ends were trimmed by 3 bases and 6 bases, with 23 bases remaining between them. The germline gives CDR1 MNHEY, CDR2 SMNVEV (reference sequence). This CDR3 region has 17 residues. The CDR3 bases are TGTGCCAGCAGTTTTACTCTCTCCGCAGGGGAAGTTGATGGCTACACCTTC. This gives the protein CASSFTLSAGEVDGYTF.

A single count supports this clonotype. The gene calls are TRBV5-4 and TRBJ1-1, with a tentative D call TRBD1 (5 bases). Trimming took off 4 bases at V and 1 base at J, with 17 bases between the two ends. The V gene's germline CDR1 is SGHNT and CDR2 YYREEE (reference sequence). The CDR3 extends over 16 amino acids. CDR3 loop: CASSQGAGQGNTEAFF. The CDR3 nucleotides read TGTGCCAGCAGCCAGGGTGCCGGACAAGGGAACACTGAAGCTTTCTTT.